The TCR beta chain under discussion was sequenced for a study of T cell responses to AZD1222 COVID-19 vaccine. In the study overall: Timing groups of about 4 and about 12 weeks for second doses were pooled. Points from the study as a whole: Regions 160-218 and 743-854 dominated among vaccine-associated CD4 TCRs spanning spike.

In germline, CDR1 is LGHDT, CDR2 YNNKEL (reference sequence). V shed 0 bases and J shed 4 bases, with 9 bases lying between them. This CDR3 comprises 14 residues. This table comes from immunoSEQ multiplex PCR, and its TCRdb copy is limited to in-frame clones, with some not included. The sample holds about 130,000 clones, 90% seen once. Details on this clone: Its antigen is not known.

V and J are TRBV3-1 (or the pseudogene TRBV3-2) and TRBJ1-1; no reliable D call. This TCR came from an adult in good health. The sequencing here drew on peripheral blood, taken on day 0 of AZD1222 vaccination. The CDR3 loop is CASSQDWESTEAFF. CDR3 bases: TGTGCCAGCAGCCAAGATTGGGAGAGCACTGAAGCTTTCTTT.